Listed below are T cell receptor beta chains from one sample, sequenced in a study of blood T cells in healthy people across ages. TCRdb used MiXCR to reprocess the 5' RACE reads, holding one entry per CDR3 protein. The sample has approximately 790,000 distinct CDR3 sequences; around 68% are singletons. The sequencing input was blood. The receptors come from a man aged 25-45 years in good health. Both conserved end residues are part of each CDR3. The order of the fields is V gene, J gene, D gene, clone size, CDR3 DNA, CDR3 protein. D genes are given only for firm matches. Rows may omit the clone size; those that give it use once, few, many or a size class.

TRBV16,TRBJ2-7,-,-,TGTGCCAGCAGCCACTATCAACGGACAGCAGTATACGAGCAGTACTTC,CASSHYQRTAVYEQYF
TRBV27,TRBJ2-7,TRBD2,few,TGTGCCAGCTCAGCGGGGGGGCGTAGGGAGCAGTACTTC,CASSAGGRREQYF
TRBV4-1,TRBJ1-1,-,-,TGCGCCAGCAGCCAAAGGACAGATAAAGCTTTCTTT,CASSQRTDKAFF
TRBV2,TRBJ1-1,-,-,TGTGCTAGCAGTGAGAGTGCCGGAGGGGGCACTGAAGCTTTCTTT,CASSESAGGGTEAFF
TRBV9,TRBJ2-1,-,-,TGTGCCAGCAGCGGAAGGGAAAGCTCCTACAATGAGCAGTTCTTC,CASSGRESSYNEQFF
TRBV20-1,TRBJ2-7,-,-,TGCAGTGCTAGTCGAATAGGGGGACGGGGCTCCGGGCAGTACTTC,CSASRIGGRGSGQYF
TRBV28,TRBJ2-7,-,-,TGTGCCAGCACCGCGGAGGGATTCTACCACGAGCAGTACTTC,CASTAEGFYHEQYF
TRBV4-3,TRBJ2-1,-,-,TGCGCCAGCAGCTACTCTACTACAGGGAAAAGGAATGAGCAGTTCTTC,CASSYSTTGKRNEQFF
TRBV28,TRBJ2-5,-,-,TGTGCCAGCAGCCATGGCGGAGGGCCTAACCAAGAGACCCAGTACTTC,CASSHGGGPNQETQYF
TRBV28,TRBJ2-5,-,many,TGTGCCAGCACCCAAAGTTTGGGGGTAGAGACCCAGTACTTC,CASTQSLGVETQYF
TRBV4-3,TRBJ1-3,-,-,TGCGCCAGCAGCCAAGACCTGCCTGGGACGGCTGGAAACACCATATATTTT,CASSQDLPGTAGNTIYF
TRBV5-5,TRBJ2-7,-,-,TGTGCCAGCAGCTTGGTTGACGGAAGTCTCTACGAGCAGTACTTC,CASSLVDGSLYEQYF
TRBV20-1,TRBJ2-1,TRBD2,-,TGCAGTGCTAGAGATCGGCGGGGGGGAAACAATGAGCAGTTCTTC,CSARDRRGGNNEQFF
TRBV4-2,TRBJ1-6,-,few,TGTGCCAGCAGCCAAGACCCCCCCCGCGGGGCTAGTGGTTCACCCCTCCACTTT,CASSQDPPRGASGSPLHF
TRBV15,TRBJ2-4,-,few,TGTGCCACCAGCAGAGATACGACCCACATTCAGTACTTC,CATSRDTTHIQYF
TRBV29-1,TRBJ1-2,-,-,TGCAGCGTTGGAGGTGGTCAGGGGATGTATGGCTACACCTTC,CSVGGGQGMYGYTF
TRBV6-6,TRBJ1-6,-,-,TGTGCCAGCAGCTTGACTCCTGATTCACCCCTCCACTTT,CASSLTPDSPLHF
TRBV15,TRBJ2-7,-,-,TGTGCCACCAGCAGAGATATAGGCACCTCCTACGAGCAGTACTTC,CATSRDIGTSYEQYF
TRBV4-2,TRBJ2-3,-,-,TGTGCCAGCAGCCAAGAGAGTGGCTTGGGGGATACGCAGTATTTT,CASSQESGLGDTQYF
TRBV20-1,TRBJ1-1,-,-,TGCAGTGCTAAACCAGGGCGTCCGGACACTGAAGCTTTCTTT,CSAKPGRPDTEAFF
TRBV24-1,TRBJ2-1,-,many,TGTGCCACCAGTGACGTAAAGTGGGAGCAGTTCTTC,CATSDVKWEQFF
TRBV7-8,TRBJ2-6,-,-,TGTGCCAGCACCCCTGGACCGGTCTCGGGGGCCAACGTCCTGACTTTC,CASTPGPVSGANVLTF
TRBV9,TRBJ1-2,TRBD1,-,TGTGCCAGCAGCAAACAGGGGGCCAATGGCTACACCTTC,CASSKQGANGYTF
TRBV5-1,TRBJ1-6,-,once,TGCGCCAGCAGCCCCGAAAGTTATAATTCACCCCTCCACTTT,CASSPESYNSPLHF
TRBV29-1,TRBJ2-7,TRBD1,-,TGCAGCGCCGGCGGGACAGGGGGCTACGAGCAGTACTTC,CSAGGTGGYEQYF
TRBV20-1,TRBJ2-7,-,-,TGCAGTGCTAGAGATTTATGGCTAGCGACCTCCTACGAGCAGTACTTC,CSARDLWLATSYEQYF
TRBV9,TRBJ2-2,-,few,TGTGCCAGCAGCGGGGGGGTTCCCGGGGAGCTGTTTTTT,CASSGGVPGELFF
TRBV20-1,TRBJ2-3,-,-,TGCAGTGCTGTTGGCAGAAAAGACACAGATACGCAGTATTTT,CSAVGRKDTDTQYF
TRBV14,TRBJ2-7,TRBD1,-,TGTGCCAGCAGCCAAAGGCCCGGACAGGGGAGCTCCTACGAGCAGTACTTC,CASSQRPGQGSSYEQYF
TRBV5-5,TRBJ1-6,-,-,TGTGCCAGCAGCTTGGCCTATGACAGAATAAATTCACCCCTCCACTTT,CASSLAYDRINSPLHF
TRBV20-1,TRBJ1-1,TRBD1,-,TGCAGTGCTAGAGATAGGCTCAGGGGGGGTGAAGCTTTCTTT,CSARDRLRGGEAFF
TRBV28,TRBJ1-2,TRBD1,-,TGTGCCAGCAGACGGGACAGGGGGGGTGGCTACACCTTC,CASRRDRGGGYTF
TRBV7-9,TRBJ2-7,-,-,TGTGCCAGCAGCTTAATGGACAGCACCTACGAGCAGTACTTC,CASSLMDSTYEQYF
TRBV10-3,TRBJ2-1,-,-,TGTGCCATCAGTGAAGGACCCCCTGGAGGCTACAATGAGCAGTTCTTC,CAISEGPPGGYNEQFF
TRBV5-4,TRBJ1-5,-,-,TGTGCCAGCAGTCCAGGGTCGGGAGCACCCCAGCATTTT,CASSPGSGAPQHF
TRBV6-5,TRBJ2-7,-,few,TGTGCCAGCAGTTACTCCCCCGTGGCTCCACAGAGATACGAGCAGTACTTC,CASSYSPVAPQRYEQYF
TRBV29-1,TRBJ2-7,-,few,TGCAGCGTTGAAGGGTCGAGCTCCTACGAGCAGTACTTC,CSVEGSSSYEQYF
TRBV20-1,TRBJ2-1,TRBD2,few,TGCAGTGCTAGACGGCTAGCGGGGGGCTTCGATGAGCAGTTCTTC,CSARRLAGGFDEQFF
TRBV9,TRBJ2-7,TRBD2,-,TGTGCCAGCAGCGAGGCCCCGGGACTAGCTACTTACGAGCAGTACTTC,CASSEAPGLATYEQYF